This passage covers 10 T cell receptor beta chains from one sample sequenced in a study of regulatory T cells in long-lasting Graves disease. Both iRepertoire HTBI primers and Arm-PCR of CDR3 regions were used to build the TCR beta libraries. Using its own MiXCR run on the multiplex PCR reads, TCRdb lists one record per CDR3 protein. Among approximately 540,000 distinct CDR3 sequences listed, approximately 12% were seen once. The time point here: newly diagnosed GD, antithyroid drugs for less than 3 months. There was RNA extracted from PBMCs, and the TCR library was made from it. These data are also associated with another study on T cells in Graves' hyperthyroidism and ophthalmopathy.

Source: peripheral blood mononuclear cells (PBMCs), taken at new diagnosis, from a patient treated with antithyroid drugs. These receptors came from a woman in her twenties or thirties with Graves disease.

This clonotype was detected ten times or more. V is TRBV12-3 or TRBV12-4 and J is TRBJ2-5, with D perhaps matching TRBD2 (6 bases). The CDR3 is 15 residues long. V was trimmed by 8 bases and J by 2 bases, leaving 18 bases between them. Here the CDR3 DNA reads TGTGCCAGCTCTGCTCGGGGGTTAAGACAAGAGACCCAGTACTTC. It encodes CASSARGLRQETQYF.

This clonotype was recorded at least ten times. The rearrangement links TRBV3-1 to TRBJ2-7; the D call may be TRBD1 or TRBD2 (5 bases each). The V and J ends lost 6 bases and 6 bases respectively, with 15 bases between them. CDR3 length equals 13 residues. CDR1 is LGHDT, CDR2 YNNKEL, per germline (reference sequence). The chain's CDR3 is CASRPRGSLEQYF. CDR3 nucleotides: TGTGCCAGCAGACCGAGGGGCAGCCTCGAGCAGTACTTC.

This clonotype was seen a single time. A much larger clone sits a single nucleotide away, making a read error possible. V gene TRBV27 combines with J gene TRBJ2-3; D unclear. V lost 7 bases and J lost 4, with 12 bases in between. Germline lookup yields CDR1 MNHEY and CDR2 SMNVEV (reference sequence). The CDR3 is 13 amino acids. CDR3 nucleotides: TGTGCCAGCAACTCCCCAATCGCAGATACGCAGTATTTT. Residues: CASNSPIADTQYF.

This clonotype was seen a handful of times. The chain uses TRBV7-9 and TRBJ2-1, with 7 positions matching TRBD2. The CDR3 length is 15 residues. With 6 bases clipped from V and 2 bases from J, the junction kept 7 bases outside the gene matches. The germline CDR1 and CDR2 sequences are SEHNR and FQNEAQ (reference sequence). The chain's CDR3 is CASSSLGTTYNEQFF. The CDR3 DNA reads as TGTGCCAGCAGTTCCCTCGGGACTACCTACAATGAGCAGTTCTTC.

This clonotype was found many times. This rearrangement joins TRBV7-2 to TRBJ2-5; D is ambiguous. Germline CDR1 and CDR2: SGHTA and FQGNSA. With 2 bases removed from V and 5 bases from J, the gap between germline ends came to 15 bases. The CDR3 has 15 residues. This CDR3 is CASSLMGHSGETQYF. The CDR3 DNA reads TGTGCCAGCAGCTTAATGGGCCACTCTGGGGAGACCCAGTACTTC.

Ten or more counts support this clonotype. The chain carries TRBV18 and TRBJ2-5; the D is unclear. The germline V and J ends were trimmed by 0 bases and 5 bases, with 10 bases remaining between them. Germline loops: CDR1 KGHSH, CDR2 LQKENI. The CDR3 has 14 amino acids. The CDR3 coding sequence is TGTGCCAGCTCACCACCGGGAACCCCTGAGACCCAGTACTTC. Translating gives CASSPPGTPETQYF.

There are many counts of this clonotype. This chain uses TRBV20-1 with TRBJ2-3; 8 nucleotides agree with TRBD1. Germline CDR1 and CDR2: DFQATT and SNEGSKA (reference sequence). V gave up 5 bases and J gave up 1 base; unmatched junction bases: 2. This CDR3 has 13 residues. CDR3 coding DNA: TGCAGTGCTGACAGGGGAGGCACAGATACGCAGTATTTT. The encoded protein is CSADRGGTDTQYF.

This clonotype has a handful of counts. The rearrangement joins TRBV20-1 to TRBJ1-2; D is perhaps TRBD1 (5 bases). Germline assignment: CDR1 DFQATT and CDR2 SNEGSKA (reference sequence). The CDR3 has 13 residues. Trimming stripped 3 bases from V and 10 bases from J, with 18 bases between. The CDR3 DNA reads TGCAGTGCTAGCCGGGCGAGGACACCCGCCTACACCTTC. Protein: CSASRARTPAYTF.

In this sample, this clonotype turned up many times. The rearrangement uses TRBV5-5 and TRBJ2-1, with D perhaps TRBD2 (5 bases). The CDR3 has 15 amino acids. Deletions cut 2 bases from V and 3 bases from J, with 12 bases between. CDR1 is SGHKS, CDR2 YYEKEE, per germline (reference sequence). CDR3 DNA: TGTGCCAGCAGCTTAGGAGGCCACTTCTACAATGAGCAGTTCTTC. Translation gives CASSLGGHFYNEQFF. The full variable domain, with the rest looked up from reference TRBV5-5 and TRBJ2-1, is DAGVTQSPTHLIKTRGQQVTLRCSPISGHKSVSWYQQVLGQGPQFIFQYYEKEERGRGNFPDRFSARQFPNYSSELNVNALLLGDSALYLCASSLGGHFYNEQFFGPGTRLTVL.

The genes are TRBV20-1 and TRBJ2-7; the D call may be TRBD1 or TRBD2 (5 bases each). The CDR3 length is 14 residues. In germline, CDR1 is DFQATT, CDR2 SNEGSKA (reference sequence). The V end lost 0 bases, the J end lost 0 bases, and 9 bases lay between the germline ends. CDR3 in DNA: TGCAGTGCTAGAGACCGGGACGGCTCCTACGAGCAGTACTTC. Its translation: CSARDRDGSYEQYF.